Listed here is a single T cell receptor beta chain. Seattle's cohort entered during active infection and was followed longitudinally. The source of the sample is a study of blood T cell repertoires in COVID-19. Across the study: In each case, the material was cDNA or gDNA derived from T cells, B-cell-depleted T cells, or PBMCs.

V dropped 3 bases and J dropped 8; count of bases not matched to a gene: 14. The germline V gene encodes CDR1 SNHLY and CDR2 FYNNEI. The CDR3 extends over 16 amino acids. Methods used by the authors: Amplified reference gene primers provided the basis for estimating nucleated cell counts. Profiled with immunoSEQ multiplex PCR; TCRdb holds only in-frame clones, not every one. V, J and clone size are taken as reported in that table, and D and trimming were inferred from the DNA itself. The sample has 150,000 to 200,000 clones; roughly 89% are singletons. The receptor comes from a woman aged 70-85 years with COVID-19, enrolled during active disease. The sample comprised peripheral blood. The J gene is TRBJ1-2, the V gene TRBV2; 8 nucleotides line up with TRBD1. CDR3 protein: CASSDTHGQGTIGYTF. CDR3 nucleotide sequence: TGTGCCAGCAGTGATACCCACGGACAGGGAACTATCGGCTACACCTTC.